These T cell receptor beta chains were read from a single sample in a study of blood T cell repertoires in COVID-19. Repertoires were generated with immunoSEQ multiplex PCR, while TCRdb's copy carries only in-frame clones and drops some. The table lists 120,000 or so clones, around 82% of them singletons. The sequenced sample was peripheral blood. Source of these receptors: a man in his thirties or forties with COVID-19, enrolled during active disease. The CDR3 runs from the conserved cysteine through the conserved F or W. The order of the fields is D gene, clone size, J gene, V gene, CDR3 DNA, CDR3 protein. D genes are given only for firm matches. A row's size may be missing; if present it is once, few, many or a size class.

D: -
size: -
J: TRBJ1-2
V: TRBV27
DNA: TGTGCCAGCAGCCTCTTCAGGGGCGCGTATGGCTACACCTTC
CDR3: CASSLFRGAYGYTF

D: -
size: -
J: TRBJ2-5
V: TRBV7-9
DNA: TGTGCCAGCAGTTCTACAGAGACCCAGTACTTC
CDR3: CASSSTETQYF

D: -
size: -
J: TRBJ1-6
V: TRBV4-1
DNA: TGCGCCAGCAGCCCCACCTTTTCATACAGGGATTCACCCCTCCACTTT
CDR3: CASSPTFSYRDSPLHF

D: TRBD1
size: -
J: TRBJ1-5
V: TRBV28
DNA: TGTGCCAGCACCTCTACCGGGACAGGGGGCGGTCAGCCCCAGCATTTT
CDR3: CASTSTGTGGGQPQHF

D: TRBD2
size: -
J: TRBJ2-7
V: TRBV11-2
DNA: TGTGCCAGCAGCCTGATGTTTAGCGGGGGGAGACGTTCCTACGAGCAGTACTTC
CDR3: CASSLMFSGGRRSYEQYF

D: -
size: -
J: TRBJ1-1
V: TRBV6-2/TRBV6-3
DNA: TGTGCCAGCAGTTTCCCCCGCCGGGAGCCTGAAGCTTTCTTT
CDR3: CASSFPRREPEAFF

D: TRBD1
size: few
J: TRBJ2-6
V: TRBV3-1/TRBV3-2
DNA: TGTGCCAGCAGCAGGGGGACAGGGATTTCTGGGGCCAACGTCCTGACTTTC
CDR3: CASSRGTGISGANVLTF

D: -
size: -
J: TRBJ1-2
V: TRBV2
DNA: TGTGCCAGCAGTGAAGGGAGGGGATGGTATGGCTACACCTTC
CDR3: CASSEGRGWYGYTF

D: TRBD2
size: -
J: TRBJ2-1
V: TRBV6-2/TRBV6-3
DNA: TGTGCCAGCAGCCGTCTAGCGGGAGGGCCCGATGAGCAGTTCTTC
CDR3: CASSRLAGGPDEQFF

D: TRBD2
size: -
J: TRBJ2-1
V: TRBV5-1
DNA: TGCGCCAGCAGCTTGCTTCTAGCGGGGGGCCCCAATGAGCAGTTCTTC
CDR3: CASSLLLAGGPNEQFF

D: -
size: -
J: TRBJ1-5
V: TRBV10-2
DNA: TGCGCCAGCAGTGCCTCAGGGCCCAATCAGCCCCAGCATTTT
CDR3: CASSASGPNQPQHF